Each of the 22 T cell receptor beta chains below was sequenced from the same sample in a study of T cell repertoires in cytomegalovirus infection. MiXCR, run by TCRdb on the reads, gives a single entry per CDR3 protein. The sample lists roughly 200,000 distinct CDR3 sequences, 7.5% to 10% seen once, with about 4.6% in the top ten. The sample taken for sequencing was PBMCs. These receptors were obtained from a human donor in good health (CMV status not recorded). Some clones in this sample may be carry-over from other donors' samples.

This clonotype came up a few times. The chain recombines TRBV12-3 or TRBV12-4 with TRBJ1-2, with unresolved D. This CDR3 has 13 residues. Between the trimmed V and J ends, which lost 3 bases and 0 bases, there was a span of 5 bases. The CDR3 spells CASSFGSNYGYTF. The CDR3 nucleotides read TGTGCCAGCAGTTTTGGATCTAACTATGGCTACACCTTC.

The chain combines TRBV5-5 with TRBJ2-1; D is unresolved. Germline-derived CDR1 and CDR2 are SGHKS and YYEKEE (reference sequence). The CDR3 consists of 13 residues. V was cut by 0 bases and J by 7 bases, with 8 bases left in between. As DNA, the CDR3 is TGTGCCAGCAGCTTGGATCCTAGGAATGAGCAGTTCTTC. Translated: CASSLDPRNEQFF.

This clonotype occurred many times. CDR3 nucleotides: TGTGCCAGCAGTTTACCGGGGACAGGGGTCGGCACTGAAGCTTTCTTT. This gives the protein CASSLPGTGVGTEAFF. V usage is TRBV12-3 or TRBV12-4 and J usage is TRBJ1-1; 10 bases are shared with TRBD1. This CDR3 comprises 16 residues. Losses at the gene ends were 2 bases for V and 4 bases for J; bases not matched to a gene: 7.

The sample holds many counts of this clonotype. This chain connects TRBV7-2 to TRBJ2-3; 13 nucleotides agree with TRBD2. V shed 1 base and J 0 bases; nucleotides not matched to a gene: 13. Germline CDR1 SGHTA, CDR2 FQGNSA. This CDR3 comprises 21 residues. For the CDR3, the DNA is TGTGCCAGCAGCTTAGGGGGTGGACTAGCGGGAGCATCTTCTAGCACAGATACGCAGTATTTT. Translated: CASSLGGGLAGASSSTDTQYF. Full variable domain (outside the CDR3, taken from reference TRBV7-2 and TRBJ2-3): GAGVSQSPSNKVTEKGKDVELRCDPISGHTALYWYRQSLGQGLEFLIYFQGNSAPDKSGLPSDRFSAERTGGSVSTLTIQRTQQEDSAVYLCASSLGGGLAGASSSTDTQYFGPGTRLTVL.

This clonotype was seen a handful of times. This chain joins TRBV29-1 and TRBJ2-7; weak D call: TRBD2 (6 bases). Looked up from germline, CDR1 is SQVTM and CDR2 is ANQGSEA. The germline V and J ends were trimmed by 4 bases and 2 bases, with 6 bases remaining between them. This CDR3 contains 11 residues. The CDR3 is CSVGLAYEQYF. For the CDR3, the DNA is TGCAGCGTTGGACTAGCCTACGAGCAGTACTTC.

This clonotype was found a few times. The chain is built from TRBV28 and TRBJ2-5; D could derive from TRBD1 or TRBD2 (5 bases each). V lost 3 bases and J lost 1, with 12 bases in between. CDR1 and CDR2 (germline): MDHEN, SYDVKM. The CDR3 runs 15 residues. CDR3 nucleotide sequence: TGTGCCAGCAGTTTTTACGGGGCAGCCCAAGAGACCCAGTACTTC. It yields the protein CASSFYGAAQETQYF. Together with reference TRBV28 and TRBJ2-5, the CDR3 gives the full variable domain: DVKVTQSSRYLVKRTGEKVFLECVQDMDHENMFWYRQDPGLGLRLIYFSYDVKMKEKGDIPEGYSVSREKKERFSLILESASTNQTSMYLCASSFYGAAQETQYFGPGTRLLVL.

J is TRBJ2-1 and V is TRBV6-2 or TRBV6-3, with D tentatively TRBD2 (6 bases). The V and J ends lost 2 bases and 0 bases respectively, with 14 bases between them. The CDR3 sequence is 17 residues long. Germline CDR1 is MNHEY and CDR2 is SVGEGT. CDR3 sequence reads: CASSYPGRGSSYNEQFF. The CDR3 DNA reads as TGTGCCAGCAGTTACCCGGGCCGGGGGAGCTCCTACAATGAGCAGTTCTTC.

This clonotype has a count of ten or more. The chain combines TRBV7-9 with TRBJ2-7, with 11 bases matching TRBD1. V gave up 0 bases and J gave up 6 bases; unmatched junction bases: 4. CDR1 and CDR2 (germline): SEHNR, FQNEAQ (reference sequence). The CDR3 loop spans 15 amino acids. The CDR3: CASSLAGTGGFEQYF. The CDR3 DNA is TGTGCCAGCAGCTTAGCTGGGACAGGGGGTTTCGAGCAGTACTTC.

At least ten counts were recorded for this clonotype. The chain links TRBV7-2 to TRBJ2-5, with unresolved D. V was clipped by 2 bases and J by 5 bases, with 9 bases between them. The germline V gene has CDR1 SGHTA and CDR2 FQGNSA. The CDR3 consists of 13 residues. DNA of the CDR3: TGTGCCAGCAGCTTAAATCTCCCCGAGACCCAGTACTTC. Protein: CASSLNLPETQYF.

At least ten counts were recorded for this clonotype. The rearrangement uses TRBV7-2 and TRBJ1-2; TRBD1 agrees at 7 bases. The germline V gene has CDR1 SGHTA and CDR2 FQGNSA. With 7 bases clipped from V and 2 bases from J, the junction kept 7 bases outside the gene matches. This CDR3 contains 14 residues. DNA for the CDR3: TGTGCCAGCATCGACAGGGTGAGGAACTATGGCTACACCTTC. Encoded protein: CASIDRVRNYGYTF.

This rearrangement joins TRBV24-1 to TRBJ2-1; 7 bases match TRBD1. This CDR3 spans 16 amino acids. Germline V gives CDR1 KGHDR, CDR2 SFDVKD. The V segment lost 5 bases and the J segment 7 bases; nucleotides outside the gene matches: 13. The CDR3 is CATSARLTGARNEQFF. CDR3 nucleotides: TGTGCCACCAGTGCCCGGCTTACAGGGGCGAGGAATGAGCAGTTCTTC.

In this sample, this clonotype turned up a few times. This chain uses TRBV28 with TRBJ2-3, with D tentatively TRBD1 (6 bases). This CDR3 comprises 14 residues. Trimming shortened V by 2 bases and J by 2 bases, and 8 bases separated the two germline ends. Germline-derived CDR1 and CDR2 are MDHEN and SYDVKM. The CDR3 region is CASSLGGYTDTQYF. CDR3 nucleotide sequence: TGTGCCAGCAGTTTAGGGGGCTACACAGATACGCAGTATTTT.

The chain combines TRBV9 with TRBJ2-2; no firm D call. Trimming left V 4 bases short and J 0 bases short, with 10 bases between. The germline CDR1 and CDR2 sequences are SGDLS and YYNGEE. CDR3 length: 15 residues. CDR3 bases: TGTGCCAGCAGCCCCGCCGCCCCGAACACCGGGGAGCTGTTTTTT. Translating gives CASSPAAPNTGELFF. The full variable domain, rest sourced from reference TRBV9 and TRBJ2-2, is DSGVTQTPKHLITATGQRVTLRCSPRSGDLSVYWYQQSLDQGLQFLIQYYNGEERAKGNILERFSAQQFPDLHSELNLSSLELGDSALYFCASSPAAPNTGELFFGEGSRLTVL.

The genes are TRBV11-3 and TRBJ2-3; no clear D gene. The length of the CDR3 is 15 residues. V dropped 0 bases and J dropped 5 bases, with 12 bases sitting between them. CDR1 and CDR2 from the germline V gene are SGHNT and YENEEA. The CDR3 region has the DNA TGTGCCAGCAGCTTAGATCGGTCTGACGTAGATACGCAGTATTTT. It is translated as CASSLDRSDVDTQYF.

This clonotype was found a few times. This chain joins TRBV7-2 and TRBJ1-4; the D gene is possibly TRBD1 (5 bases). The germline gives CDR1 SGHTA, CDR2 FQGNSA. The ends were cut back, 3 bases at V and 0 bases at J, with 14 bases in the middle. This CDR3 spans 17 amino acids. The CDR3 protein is CASSLGIDSTTNEKLFF. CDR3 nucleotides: TGTGCCAGCAGCTTGGGGATTGACAGCACAACTAATGAAAAACTGTTTTTT.

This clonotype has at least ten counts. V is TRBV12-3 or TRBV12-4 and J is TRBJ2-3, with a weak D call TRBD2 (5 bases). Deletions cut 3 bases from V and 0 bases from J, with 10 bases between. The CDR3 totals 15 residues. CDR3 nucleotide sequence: TGTGCCAGCAGTTTTCGGCGGGCTAGCACAGATACGCAGTATTTT. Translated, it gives CASSFRRASTDTQYF.

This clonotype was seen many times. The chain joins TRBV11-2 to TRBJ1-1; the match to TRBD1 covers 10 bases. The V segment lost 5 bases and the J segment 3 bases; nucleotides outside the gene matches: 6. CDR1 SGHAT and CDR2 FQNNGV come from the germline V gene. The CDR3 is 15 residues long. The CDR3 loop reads CASSVGTGVYTEAFF. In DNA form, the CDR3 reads TGTGCCAGCAGCGTCGGGACAGGGGTTTACACTGAAGCTTTCTTT.

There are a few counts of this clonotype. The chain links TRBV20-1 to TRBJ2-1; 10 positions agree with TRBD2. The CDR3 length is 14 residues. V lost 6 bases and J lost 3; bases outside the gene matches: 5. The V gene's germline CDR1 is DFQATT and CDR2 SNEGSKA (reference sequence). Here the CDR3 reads CSAPRTSGYNEQFF. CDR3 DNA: TGCAGTGCGCCAAGGACTAGCGGCTACAATGAGCAGTTCTTC.

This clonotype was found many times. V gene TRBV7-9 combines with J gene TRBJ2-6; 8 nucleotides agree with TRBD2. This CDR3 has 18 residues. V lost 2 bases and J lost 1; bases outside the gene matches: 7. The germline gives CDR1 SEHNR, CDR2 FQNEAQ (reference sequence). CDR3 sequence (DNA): TGTGCCAGCAGCTTACAGGCGGGAGGAAGGTCTGGGGCCAACGTCCTGACTTTC. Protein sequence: CASSLQAGGRSGANVLTF.

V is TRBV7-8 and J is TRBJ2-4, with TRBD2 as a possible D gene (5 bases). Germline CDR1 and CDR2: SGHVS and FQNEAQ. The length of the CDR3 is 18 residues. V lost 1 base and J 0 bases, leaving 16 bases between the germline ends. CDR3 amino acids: CASSLVSGNSIAKNIQYF. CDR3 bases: TGTGCCAGCAGCTTAGTGAGCGGCAACTCGATAGCCAAAAACATTCAGTACTTC.

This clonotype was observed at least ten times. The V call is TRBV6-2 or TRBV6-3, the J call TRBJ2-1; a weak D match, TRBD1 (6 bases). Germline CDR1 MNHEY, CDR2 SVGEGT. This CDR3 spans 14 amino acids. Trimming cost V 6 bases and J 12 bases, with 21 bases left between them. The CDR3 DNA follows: TGTGCCAGCAGACGTTTGGGTCAGGGGCCTGGGCAGTTCTTC. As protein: CASRRLGQGPGQFF.

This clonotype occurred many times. CDR3 region: CASSLGGQGARTEAFF. CDR3 nucleotide sequence: TGTGCCAGCAGCTTAGGGGGCCAGGGGGCGAGGACTGAAGCTTTCTTT. The rearrangement joins TRBV7-2 to TRBJ1-1; 8 bases are a match to TRBD1. V dropped 1 base and J dropped 5; count of bases not matched to a gene: 9. This CDR3 spans 16 amino acids. Germline CDR1 is SGHTA and CDR2 is FQGNSA.